These 8 T cell receptor beta chains were all obtained from the same sample, sequenced in a study of shared clonotypes between healthy human individuals. Sequencing was performed with immunoSEQ multiplex PCR; in TCRdb, only in-frame clones are kept and a portion is missing. The table records millions of clones, just over 90% of them present only once. Input material: naive CD4+ T cells sorted from blood. Subset indicated: CD45RA+ positively selected. These receptors originate from a man aged 18-30 years in good health.

The chain links TRBV6-5 to TRBJ2-3, with 10 bases fitting TRBD2. With V trimmed by 5 bases and J by 5 bases, 7 bases remained unmatched. CDR3 length equals 15 residues. The germline V gene encodes CDR1 MNHEY and CDR2 SVGAGI. The CDR3 DNA reads TGTGCCAGCAGTATCTTGGGACTAGCGAAAGATACGCAGTATTTT. This codes for CASSILGLAKDTQYF.

This chain joins TRBV19 and TRBJ1-5, with no clear D. With 7 bases removed from V and 3 bases from J, the gap between germline ends came to 16 bases. Germline V CDR1 and CDR2: LNHDA, SQIVND (reference sequence). The CDR3 extends over 15 amino acids. In DNA form, the CDR3 reads TGTGCCAGTACTGGGTGGAACGGACTCAATCAGCCCCAGCATTTT. Protein sequence: CASTGWNGLNQPQHF.

The rearrangement uses TRBV30 and TRBJ1-2; 7 bases are shared with TRBD1. Germline V gives CDR1 GTSNPN, CDR2 SVGIG (reference sequence). With 3 bases clipped from V and 7 bases from J, the junction kept 8 bases outside the gene matches. The CDR3 length is 13 residues. The CDR3 nucleotides read TGTGCCTGGAGCGAGACAGGGAGCGGTGGCTACACCTTC. As protein: CAWSETGSGGYTF.

The V and J genes are TRBV7-8 and TRBJ2-5, with 7 bases lining up with TRBD1. CDR3 length: 15 amino acids. With V trimmed by 3 bases and J by 0 bases, 4 bases remained unmatched. Germline values: CDR1 SGHVS, CDR2 FQNEAQ. The CDR3 nucleotides are TGTGCCAGCAGCTTGGGGACAGCGTACCAAGAGACCCAGTACTTC. Translating it yields CASSLGTAYQETQYF.

The CDR3 DNA reads TGCGCCAGCAGCCAAGATCACAATCAAGTCAAACAGGGGGCGCGGGAGCAGTACTTC. Translated, it gives CASSQDHNQVKQGAREQYF. This chain connects TRBV4-1 to TRBJ2-7, with TRBD1 identical over 9 bases. V dropped 0 bases and J dropped 7; count of bases not matched to a gene: 19. Germline loops: CDR1 MGHRA, CDR2 YSYEKL. The CDR3 totals 19 residues.

Remarks on this clone: This same CDR3 is encoded by further DNA sequences in the sample. The chain employs TRBV30 and TRBJ2-3; D unclear. The CDR3 loop spans 11 amino acids. In germline, CDR1 is GTSNPN, CDR2 SVGIG (reference sequence). V lost 2 bases to trimming and J lost 4 bases, with 4 bases between them. The CDR3 sequence: CAWSPSDTQYF. CDR3 sequence (DNA): TGTGCCTGGAGTCCGTCAGATACGCAGTATTTT.

This clone was seen only once. The chain recombines TRBV2 with TRBJ2-1; D not certain. V was trimmed by 6 bases and J by 6 bases, leaving 21 bases between them. There are 16 residues in the CDR3. From germline, CDR1 is SNHLY and CDR2 FYNNEI. The CDR3 nucleotides read TGTGCCAGCAGCGCCTTAGCCCCTACGATTCTCAATGAGCAGTTCTTC. It codes for CASSALAPTILNEQFF.

The rearrangement uses TRBV19 and TRBJ2-1; weak D call: TRBD2 (7 bases). This CDR3 spans 13 amino acids. Germline lookup yields CDR1 LNHDA and CDR2 SQIVND (reference sequence). V was clipped by 5 bases and J by 9 bases, with 14 bases between them. CDR3 loop: CASSRDKRGEQFF. DNA of the CDR3: TGTGCCAGTAGTCGGGACAAGCGGGGTGAGCAGTTCTTC. Filled out from reference TRBV19 and TRBJ2-1, the complete variable domain reads DGGITQSPKYLFRKEGQNVTLSCEQNLNHDAMYWYRQDPGQGLRLIYYSQIVNDFQKGDIAEGYSVSREKKESFPLTVTSAQKNPTAFYLCASSRDKRGEQFFGPGTRLTVL.